This T cell receptor beta chain appears in the sequencing data of a study of blood T cell repertoires in COVID-19. In the source study's methods: Counts of nucleated cells, estimated from reference gene primer amplification, were obtained. Generated by immunoSEQ multiplex PCR, the TCRdb table keeps only in-frame clones and is missing some. The V and J calls and clone size were taken over from that table, and D and trimming were inferred from the DNA. The sample holds a few hundred thousand clones, approximately 82% seen once. The CDR3 totals 15 residues. Trimming pared 7 bases from V and 8 bases from J, leaving 20 bases between. CDR1 LNHDA and CDR2 SQIVND come from the germline V gene (reference sequence).

The J gene is TRBJ1-4, the V gene TRBV19; TRBD1 is a possible D gene (5 bases). This sequence originates from a man between 60 and 75 years old who had recovered from COVID-19. The sample was peripheral blood. The CDR3 coding sequence is TGTGCCAGTACCCTGGGGACGTTGGGGAGGGAAAAACTGTTTTTT. Translated, it gives CASTLGTLGREKLFF.